These 10 T cell receptor beta chains came from one sample sequenced in a study of blood T cell repertoires in COVID-19. Data came from immunoSEQ multiplex PCR; TCRdb stores just in-frame clones and leaves some out. The table includes some 150,000 clones, about nine tenths detected once. The material sequenced was peripheral blood. Receptor source: a man aged 50 or older with active or convalescent COVID-19.

CDR3: CASTLSAGLTDTQYF. CDR3 coding DNA: TGCGCCAGCACGCTCTCAGCGGGTCTCACAGATACGCAGTATTTT. The chain carries TRBV10-2 and TRBJ2-3; D perhaps matches TRBD2 (6 bases). The CDR3 spans 15 residues. The germline V gene has CDR1 WSHSY and CDR2 SAAADI. Deletions cut 7 bases from V and 2 bases from J, with 16 bases between.

The chain recombines TRBV19 with TRBJ2-7; D remains ambiguous. CDR3 length equals 15 residues. V lost 5 bases and J lost 0, with 14 bases in between. Germline CDR1 is LNHDA and CDR2 is SQIVND (reference sequence). CDR3 DNA sequence: TGTGCCAGTAGTCTGACCGCGGTTAGCTCCTACGAGCAGTACTTC. Its translation: CASSLTAVSSYEQYF.

This chain links TRBV29-1 with TRBJ2-6; TRBD1 matches at 7 bases. This CDR3 is 15 amino acids long. With 7 bases clipped from V and 1 base from J, the junction kept 7 bases outside the gene matches. The germline V gene has CDR1 SQVTM and CDR2 ANQGSEA. The CDR3 sequence is CSAWDSRSGANVLTF. CDR3 DNA sequence: TGCAGCGCCTGGGACAGCAGATCTGGGGCCAACGTCCTGACTTTC. The full variable domain, in which reference TRBV29-1 and TRBJ2-6 provide the parts outside the CDR3, is SAVISQKPSRDICQRGTSLTIQCQVDSQVTMMFWYRQQPGQSLTLIATANQGSEATYESGFVIDKFPISRPNLTFSTLTVSNMSPEDSSIYLCSAWDSRSGANVLTFGAGSRLTVL.

This chain links TRBV11-1 with TRBJ2-6; a weak D match, TRBD1 (6 bases). Germline values: CDR1 SGHAT, CDR2 FQDESV (reference sequence). The V gene lost 10 bases and the J gene lost 0 bases, with 16 bases spanning the gap. This CDR3 comprises 16 residues. CDR3 loop: CATWTADSSGANVLTF. As DNA, the CDR3 is TGTGCCACCTGGACAGCGGATAGCTCTGGGGCCAACGTCCTGACTTTC.

The chain uses TRBV5-5 and TRBJ2-4; D is unclear. V lost 0 bases to trimming and J lost 0 bases, with 10 bases between them. The CDR3 has 16 residues. Germline CDR1 reads SGHKS; CDR2 reads YYEKEE (reference sequence). CDR3 protein: CASSLGLILAKNIQYF. CDR3 DNA sequence: TGTGCCAGCAGCTTGGGACTTATCTTAGCCAAAAACATTCAGTACTTC.

The V and J genes are TRBV10-3 and TRBJ1-4, with D possibly TRBD1 on 5 matching bases. Trimming stripped 0 bases from V and 2 bases from J, with 10 bases between. Germline CDR1 and CDR2: ENHRY and SYGVKD. The CDR3 loop spans 16 amino acids. CDR3 DNA: TGTGCCATCAGTGAGTCCGGGGGAAGGACTAATGAAAAACTGTTTTTT. This encodes CAISESGGRTNEKLFF.

This chain links TRBV27 with TRBJ1-5; D is uncertain. Trimming removed 3 bases at V and 7 bases at J, with 13 bases between. Germline CDR1 and CDR2: MNHEY and SMNVEV (reference sequence). The CDR3 spans 14 residues. The CDR3 sequence is CASSFRQAGQPQHF. The CDR3 DNA follows: TGTGCCAGCAGTTTTAGGCAGGCGGGACAGCCCCAGCATTTT.

The V gene is TRBV18, the J gene TRBJ2-3; 7 bases fit TRBD1. The CDR3 sequence is 15 residues long. CDR1 and CDR2 from the germline V gene are KGHSH and LQKENI. The V segment lost 1 base and the J segment 0 bases; nucleotides outside the gene matches: 1. As DNA, the CDR3 is TGTGCCAGCTCACCACAGGGGGCCAGCACAGATACGCAGTATTTT. Its translation is CASSPQGASTDTQYF.

The table lists this clone with a count of one. The chain employs TRBV7-9 and TRBJ1-4; 7 positions agree with TRBD1. The V segment lost 5 bases and the J segment 0 bases; nucleotides outside the gene matches: 3. CDR3 length: 15 amino acids. Per the germline V gene, CDR1 is SEHNR and CDR2 is FQNEAQ (reference sequence). CDR3 residues: CASSVDRATNEKLFF. The CDR3 nucleotides are TGTGCCAGCAGCGTCGACAGGGCAACTAATGAAAAACTGTTTTTT.

V usage is TRBV9 and J usage is TRBJ2-3; no clear D gene. CDR1 and CDR2 (germline): SGDLS, YYNGEE. Trimming left V 2 bases short and J 4 bases short, with 8 bases between. The CDR3 runs 13 residues. CDR3 nucleotide sequence: TGTGCCAGCAGCGTCCAGGTCGCAGATACGCAGTATTTT. Its protein is CASSVQVADTQYF.